The 30 T cell receptor beta chains listed next were all sequenced from one sample in a study of T-cell reconstitution after alpha-beta-depleted transplantation in children. For TCRbeta, the library was prepared with unique molecular identifiers. TCRdb used MiXCR to reprocess the PCR reads, holding one entry per CDR3 protein. This sample has more than 200,000 distinct CDR3 sequences; 9.7% occur once, and the top ten carry roughly 5.1%. The specimen comprised PBMCs from the stem cell graft donor, sampled from the stem cell graft. These receptor sequences come from a human donor who donated a stem cell graft to a child with SCID.

This clonotype was recorded a few times. J is TRBJ1-2 and V is TRBV15; TRBD1 matches at 7 bases. The germline CDR1 and CDR2 sequences are LNHNV and YYDKDF (reference sequence). The CDR3 extends over 14 amino acids. V dropped 3 bases and J dropped 2; count of bases not matched to a gene: 3. CDR3 amino acids: CATSSQQGNYGYTF. CDR3 coding DNA: TGTGCCACCAGCAGTCAACAGGGGAACTATGGCTACACCTTC.

This clonotype was counted at least ten times. The gene calls are TRBV7-8 and TRBJ1-6; the D is unclear. This CDR3 is 14 amino acids long. Germline CDR1 SGHVS, CDR2 FQNEAQ. V was cut by 0 bases and J by 6 bases, with 6 bases left in between. The CDR3 DNA is TGTGCCAGCAGCTTAGCGGCCCCTAATTCACCCCTCCACTTT. It yields the protein CASSLAAPNSPLHF.

In regard to this clonotype: With a much larger clone just one base away, this may be a read error. The V call is TRBV27, the J call TRBJ2-7, with D perhaps matching TRBD2 (5 bases). The CDR3 loop spans 14 amino acids. The V and J ends lost 0 bases and 2 bases respectively, with 8 bases between them. Germline-derived CDR1 and CDR2 are MNHEY and SMNVEV (reference sequence). This CDR3 is CASSLSPGTYEQYF. The CDR3 coding sequence is TGTGCCAGCAGTTTATCGCCCGGGACCTACGAGCAGTACTTC.

The rearrangement uses TRBV28 and TRBJ1-1; D possibly corresponds to TRBD1 (6 bases). The CDR3 totals 14 residues. Trimming cost V 7 bases and J 4 bases, with 16 bases left between them. The germline V gene encodes CDR1 MDHEN and CDR2 SYDVKM. The CDR3 is CASTLGGGITEAFF. The CDR3 region has the DNA TGTGCCAGCACCCTAGGAGGGGGGATCACTGAAGCTTTCTTT.

This clonotype occurred many times. The gene calls are TRBV27 and TRBJ1-5, with 7 bases that match TRBD1. Trimming at V came to 5 bases and at J to 4 bases, leaving 11 bases not matched to a gene. Germline assignment: CDR1 MNHEY and CDR2 SMNVEV (reference sequence). The CDR3 is made up of 16 amino acids. The CDR3 DNA reads TGTGCCAGCAGTCCCCGGACAGGCCTTGGGAATCAGCCCCAGCATTTT. Its protein is CASSPRTGLGNQPQHF.

This clonotype has a count of ten or more. The chain links TRBV12-3 or TRBV12-4 to TRBJ2-3; TRBD1 might be the D (5 bases). The CDR3 is 14 amino acids. The ends were cut back, 5 bases at V and 4 bases at J, with 13 bases in the middle. This CDR3 reads CASSPQGLPDTQYF. CDR3 DNA sequence: TGTGCCAGCAGTCCCCAGGGCCTCCCAGATACGCAGTATTTT.

This clonotype was seen ten or more times. V and J are TRBV10-1 and TRBJ2-7, with no clear D. The germline gives CDR1 WNHNN, CDR2 SYGVQD (reference sequence). The V end lost 5 bases, the J end lost 0 bases, and 11 bases lay between the germline ends. The CDR3 loop spans 14 amino acids. In DNA form, the CDR3 reads TGCGCCAGCAGTATCGGCAGCCGCTCCTACGAGCAGTACTTC. This gives the protein CASSIGSRSYEQYF.

This clonotype was observed many times. This chain joins TRBV12-3 or TRBV12-4 and TRBJ2-3; 12 bases match TRBD2. CDR3 length equals 20 residues. J gave up 6 bases and V 2 bases, and 18 bases lay outside the gene matches. CDR3: CASSLRGGGLAGILGDTQYF. Here the CDR3 DNA reads TGTGCCAGCAGTTTAAGGGGGGGTGGACTAGCGGGGATCCTCGGGGATACGCAGTATTTT.

The chain has TRBV6-5 and TRBJ1-6; the D is unclear. Germline lookup yields CDR1 MNHEY and CDR2 SVGAGI. The CDR3 contains 12 residues. V gave up 2 bases and J gave up 8 bases, with 4 bases separating them. This chain's CDR3 is CASSYGHSPLHF. CDR3 coding DNA: TGTGCCAGCAGTTACGGGCATTCACCCCTCCACTTT.

The chain is built from TRBV7-6 and TRBJ1-5, with D possibly being TRBD1 (6 bases). The CDR3 has 15 residues. V was clipped by 5 bases and J by 5 bases, with 16 bases between them. Germline V gene lookup returns CDR1 SGHVS and CDR2 FNYEAQ. Here the CDR3 reads CASSQRGGDHQPQHF. The CDR3 region has the DNA TGTGCCAGCAGCCAAAGGGGGGGGGACCATCAGCCCCAGCATTTT.

This clonotype was seen repeatedly, ten times or more. The genes are TRBV12-3 or TRBV12-4 and TRBJ1-5, with D uncertain. This CDR3 is 12 amino acids long. Trimming removed 5 bases at V and 8 bases at J, with 10 bases between. In DNA, the CDR3 is TGTGCCAGCAGTCGCCTTTTGGAGCCCCAGCATTTT. Protein product: CASSRLLEPQHF.

This clonotype was seen at least ten times. The gene calls are TRBV5-5 and TRBJ1-1, with D unclear. V lost 1 base and J lost 7, with 11 bases in between. The germline V gene has CDR1 SGHKS and CDR2 YYEKEE (reference sequence). This CDR3 region has 13 residues. CDR3 DNA: TGTGCCAGCAGCTTGTTAGGCGGGAATGAAGCTTTCTTT. Residues: CASSLLGGNEAFF.

This clonotype has at least ten counts. V gene TRBV15 combines with J gene TRBJ2-1, with D perhaps TRBD2 (6 bases). CDR1 LNHNV and CDR2 YYDKDF come from the germline V gene (reference sequence). The CDR3 extends over 15 amino acids. Trimming removed 2 bases from V and 2 bases from J, with 10 bases in between. In DNA, the CDR3 is TGTGCCACCAGCAGACCTAGCGTACCCTACAATGAGCAGTTCTTC. Its protein is CATSRPSVPYNEQFF.

This clonotype showed up many times. The chain has TRBV5-1 and TRBJ1-3, with 7 bases matching TRBD1. The germline gives CDR1 SGHRS, CDR2 YFSETQ. J gave up 2 bases and V 2 bases, and 13 bases lay outside the gene matches. The length of the CDR3 is 18 residues. CDR3 region: CASSFTGVDPETGNTIYF. In nucleotides, the CDR3 is TGCGCCAGCAGCTTCACAGGGGTCGATCCGGAGACTGGAAACACCATATATTTT.

The chain links TRBV6-5 to TRBJ1-1; D is uncertain. V was cut by 2 bases and J by 0 bases, with 4 bases left in between. The CDR3 has 13 residues. CDR1 MNHEY and CDR2 SVGAGI come from the germline V gene. CDR3 protein: CASSYGMNTEAFF. The CDR3 DNA is TGTGCCAGCAGTTACGGGATGAACACTGAAGCTTTCTTT.

This clonotype was seen ten or more times. The gene calls are TRBV5-4 and TRBJ1-2, with TRBD1 as a possible D gene (6 bases). This CDR3 region has 16 residues. Trimming pared 1 base from V and 0 bases from J, leaving 13 bases between. Per the germline V gene, CDR1 is SGHNT and CDR2 is YYREEE (reference sequence). CDR3 DNA: TGTGCCAGCAGCTTGCGGGGGCCAAGGACTAACTATGGCTACACCTTC. Translated: CASSLRGPRTNYGYTF.

Ten or more counts support this clonotype. The rearrangement links TRBV5-6 to TRBJ2-1, with no clear D. CDR3 length: 12 residues. Germline CDR1 SGHDT, CDR2 YYEEEE. Trimming pared 0 bases from V and 7 bases from J, leaving 5 bases between. The CDR3 loop is CASSLAENEQFF. The CDR3 DNA follows: TGTGCCAGCAGCTTGGCCGAGAATGAGCAGTTCTTC.

This sequence joins TRBV4-3 and TRBJ1-5; D ambiguous. V was shortened by 1 base and J by 5 bases, with 6 bases between the two germline ends. CDR1 LGHNA and CDR2 YSLEER come from the germline V gene. The CDR3 is 13 amino acids. The DNA of the CDR3 is TGCGCCAGCAGCCAAGCGAGGTATCAGCCCCAGCATTTT. Translation gives CASSQARYQPQHF.

The table lists this clonotype with many counts. The chain is built from TRBV6-5 and TRBJ1-1; 7 positions match TRBD1. There are 15 residues in the CDR3. The germline V gene encodes CDR1 MNHEY and CDR2 SVGAGI. J was trimmed by 0 bases and V by 0 bases; bases with no gene match: 1. CDR3 in amino acids: CASSYSGTVNTEAFF. Written as DNA, the CDR3 is TGTGCCAGCAGTTACTCGGGGACAGTGAACACTGAAGCTTTCTTT.

There are many counts of this clonotype. J is TRBJ1-5 and V is TRBV6-2 or TRBV6-3, with 8 positions matching TRBD1. Per the germline V gene, CDR1 is MNHEY and CDR2 is SVGEGT. The CDR3 is 14 residues long. V was pared by 8 bases and J by 1 base, with 4 bases of the junction left unmatched. Here the CDR3 DNA reads TGTGCCAGCCGGGACAGGCGCAGCAATCAGCCCCAGCATTTT. Protein product: CASRDRRSNQPQHF.

The table lists this clonotype with a few counts. The CDR3 here is CASSPYLEQYF. DNA for the CDR3: TGTGCCAGCAGCCCCTATTTAGAGCAGTACTTC. This rearrangement joins TRBV7-2 to TRBJ2-7; D not certain. V lost 5 bases and J 7 bases, leaving 9 bases between the germline ends. Germline loops: CDR1 SGHTA, CDR2 FQGNSA. CDR3 length: 11 amino acids.

This clonotype came up a few times. This may be a read error, as it is one base from a much larger clone. In DNA, the CDR3 is TGTGCCAGCAGTTACCGGACGGTTCCTGGCGACACCTTC. It codes for CASSYRTVPGDTF. V is TRBV6-6 and J is TRBJ1-2; D ambiguous. This CDR3 region has 13 residues. From germline, CDR1 is MNHNY and CDR2 SVGAGI (reference sequence).

This clonotype has at least ten counts. J is TRBJ2-2 and V is TRBV7-2, with unresolved D. The V and J ends lost 5 bases and 4 bases respectively, with 20 bases between them. Germline CDR1 SGHTA, CDR2 FQGNSA. The CDR3 extends over 17 amino acids. For the CDR3, the DNA is TGTGCCAGCAGCCCGGGCTGGGCAGCTCTTGTCACCGGGGAGCTGTTTTTT. It specifies CASSPGWAALVTGELFF.

There are many counts of this clonotype. The chain couples TRBV5-1 to TRBJ2-5; TRBD1 matches 7 bases. V trimming: 0 bases; J trimming: 5 bases; junction bases outside the gene matches: 4. In germline, CDR1 is SGHRS, CDR2 YFSETQ. This CDR3 is 14 amino acids long. The CDR3 bases are TGCGCCAGCAGCTTGGTGGGACAGACGGAGACCCAGTACTTC. It specifies CASSLVGQTETQYF.

This clonotype was recorded many times. This sequence joins TRBV7-8 and TRBJ2-3; D might be TRBD1 or TRBD2, each matching 5 bases. The V end was cut by 5 bases, the J end by 4 bases, with 16 bases between. The CDR3 is 15 residues long. Germline V gene sequence: CDR1 SGHVS, CDR2 FQNEAQ. The CDR3 region has the DNA TGTGCCAGCAGCCCCGGGGCTAGCAGGCCAGATACGCAGTATTTT. Translation: CASSPGASRPDTQYF.

This clonotype was seen repeatedly, ten times or more. This rearrangement joins TRBV20-1 to TRBJ2-3; 7 bases map to TRBD2. Germline CDR1 reads DFQATT; CDR2 reads SNEGSKA (reference sequence). V lost 6 bases and J lost 3; bases outside the gene matches: 12. This CDR3 has 15 residues. CDR3 sequence reads: CSARPAGRGTDTQYF. The CDR3 DNA reads as TGCAGTGCCCGACCTGCCGGGCGGGGGACAGATACGCAGTATTTT.

This clonotype was observed many times. This chain joins TRBV2 and TRBJ2-3; D possibly corresponds to TRBD2 (6 bases). Deletions cut 7 bases from V and 4 bases from J, with 9 bases between. The germline gives CDR1 SNHLY, CDR2 FYNNEI. CDR3 length equals 12 residues. CDR3 region: CASIGGADTQYF. The CDR3 coding sequence is TGTGCCAGCATCGGCGGGGCAGATACGCAGTATTTT.

This clonotype was counted many times. J is TRBJ2-3 and V is TRBV2, with TRBD2 matching over 10 bases. Trimming cost V 6 bases and J 5 bases; bases outside gene matches: 8. The CDR3 is 15 amino acids. Per the germline V gene, CDR1 is SNHLY and CDR2 is FYNNEI. DNA for the CDR3: TGTGCCAGCAGGGAGTCTAGCGGGGGTAAAGATACGCAGTATTTT. It translates to CASRESSGGKDTQYF.

This clonotype came up many times. J is TRBJ1-1 and V is TRBV20-1; D is possibly TRBD1 (5 bases). Trimming cost V 3 bases and J 6 bases, with 17 bases left between them. The CDR3 covers 14 residues. Germline assignment: CDR1 DFQATT and CDR2 SNEGSKA (reference sequence). CDR3 region: CSASQGRGRAEAFF. DNA for the CDR3: TGCAGTGCTAGCCAAGGACGGGGGAGGGCTGAAGCTTTCTTT.

This clonotype was recorded at least ten times. The rearrangement joins TRBV5-1 to TRBJ2-1; D uncertain. This CDR3 comprises 11 residues. The V end was cut by 2 bases, the J end by 9 bases, with 6 bases between. Germline-derived CDR1 and CDR2 are SGHRS and YFSETQ. The CDR3 here is CASSFAFEQFF. As DNA, the CDR3 is TGCGCCAGCAGCTTCGCCTTTGAGCAGTTCTTC.